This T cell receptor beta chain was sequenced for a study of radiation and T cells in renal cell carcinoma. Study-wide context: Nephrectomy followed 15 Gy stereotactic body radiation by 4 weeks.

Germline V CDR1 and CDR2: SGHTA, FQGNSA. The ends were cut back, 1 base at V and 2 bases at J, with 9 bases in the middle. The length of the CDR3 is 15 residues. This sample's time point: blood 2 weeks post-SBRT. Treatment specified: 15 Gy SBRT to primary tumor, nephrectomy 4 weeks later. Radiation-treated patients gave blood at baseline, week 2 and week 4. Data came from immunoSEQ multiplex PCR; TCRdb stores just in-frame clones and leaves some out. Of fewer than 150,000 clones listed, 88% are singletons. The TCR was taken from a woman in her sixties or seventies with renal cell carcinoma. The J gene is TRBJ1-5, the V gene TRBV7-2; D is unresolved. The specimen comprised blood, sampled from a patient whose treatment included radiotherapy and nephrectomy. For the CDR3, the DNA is TGTGCCAGCAGCTTAGAAGGTCAGGGCAATCAGCCCCAGCATTTT. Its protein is CASSLEGQGNQPQHF.